This T cell receptor (beta chain) was profiled in a study of blood T cells in healthy people across ages. Overall study findings and caveats: TCR beta diversity per million T cells fell roughly linearly with age.

Primed by a sample-barcoded 5' primer and a J-beta primer mix, a second PCR proceeded for about 6 to 11 cycles. Each of the cDNA molecules was tagged by a template-switch adaptor with 12 random nucleotides. MiXCR was run by TCRdb on the 5' RACE reads, yielding one entry per CDR3 protein. The data contain about a million distinct CDR3 sequences, more than 30% of them singletons. V gave up 5 bases and J gave up 1 base; unmatched junction bases: 11. The length of the CDR3 is 18 residues. Of note for this clonotype: Its antigen is not identified.

Staff drew roughly 10 milliliters of peripheral blood from each donor. The origin of this receptor is a man aged 18 to 30 in good health. Sequencing used blood. The rearrangement links TRBV12-3 or TRBV12-4 to TRBJ1-2; 12 bases align to TRBD1. DNA of the CDR3: TGTGCCAGCAGTCCCGACCGTGGGACAGGGGGCTTTAACTATGGCTACACCTTC. Encoded protein: CASSPDRGTGGFNYGYTF.